This T cell receptor beta chain was found in a study of T cell repertoires in cytomegalovirus infection (dated by TCRdb to the late 2010s). In terms of the full investigation: Recently identified HLA-C-restricted CMV epitopes, whose presentation resists viral immunomodulation, were targeted by peptide stimulations together with well-studied HLA-B-restricted epitopes. Because public TCR beta signatures pointed to carriage of CMV infection together with the matching HLA type, the HLA type of each donor mattered for the analysis.

Concerning this clonotype itself: Its antigen remains undetermined. No base quality information exists; no much larger clone differs at one position.

General findings and caveats noted by the study authors: The ex vivo response was dominated by HLA-C-restricted CMV-specific TCR beta clonotypes, which also provided the single most frequent clonotype in two of eight donors. In both this cohort and an independent roughly 400-donor cohort, the cumulative frequency of public TCR beta family members distinguished carriers of CMV infection plus the relevant HLA type.

Sequencing relied on an Illumina HiSeq 1500. The public reads were reanalyzed by TCRdb: fastp trimming at Q25, MiXCR alignment, in-frame beta chains only. Rows merge per CDR3 protein into single entries with the most common DNA and genes. Recorded for this sample are about 470,000 distinct CDR3 sequences; approximately 46% of them occurred a single time. The ten most abundant clones make up 43% of the sample. Taken from cysteine to phenylalanine, the CDR3 has 12 residues. Just the 36-base CDR3 DNA is kept, in frame starting at base 1. V and J lose 4 bases and 9 bases, and a span of 13 bases separates them. Taken from the germline V gene (reference sequence), the CDR1 and CDR2 loops are DFQATT and SNEGSKA. According to the study, the label for this sample's treatment or condition signals: in vitro stimulation with specific CMV peptide epitopes to enrich CMV-specific T cells.

This clonotype was sampled from a human donor in good health (CMV status not recorded). Some clones in this sample may be carry-over from other donors' samples. The V and J segments used are TRBV20-1 and TRBJ2-1; there is no confident call for the D gene. The source was cultured PBMCs, collected from culture after CMV antigen stimulation. The CDR3: CSATRSRGEQFF. At the DNA level, the sequence is TGCAGTGCTACTCGGTCGCGTGGTGAGCAGTTCTTC.